Listed below are T cell receptor beta chains from one sample, sequenced in a study of T-cell memory formation after mild COVID-19. TCRdb processed the 5' RACE reads anew with MiXCR; each CDR3 protein has one entry. The repertoire consists of about 400,000 distinct CDR3 sequences, with about 24% occurring once and the leading ten covering around 8.8%. The specimen was PBMCs or a T cell subset sorted from them (not recorded which). Source of these receptors: an adult woman who had mild COVID-19 (a few samples of this study predate the infection). Cell type and time point are not known. Both conserved end residues are part of each CDR3. The D gene is left open where the match is weak. Clone size, where shown, is once, few, many, or a class for clones that have expanded.

TRBV7-6,TRBJ2-3,.,.,CASSLGRVLSTDTQYF,TGTGCCAGCAGCTTAGGGCGGGTCCTAAGCACAGATACGCAGTATTTT
TRBV12-3/TRBV12-4,TRBJ2-2,.,few,CANYVPDSTGELFF,TGTGCCAATTACGTCCCCGACAGCACCGGGGAGCTGTTTTTT
TRBV5-1,TRBJ2-3,TRBD2,.,CASGTSGDTDTQYF,TGCGCCAGCGGGACTAGCGGGGACACAGATACGCAGTATTTT
TRBV20-1,TRBJ1-1,TRBD1,.,CSARDRRKGQDEAFF,TGCAGTGCTAGAGATCGTCGGAAGGGACAGGATGAAGCTTTCTTT
TRBV6-2/TRBV6-3,TRBJ2-1,TRBD2,.,CATSREGREQFF,TGTGCCACTTCGCGGGAGGGGAGAGAGCAGTTCTTC
TRBV7-8,TRBJ2-5,.,.,CASSLVWGKETQYF,TGTGCCAGCAGCTTAGTGTGGGGGAAAGAGACCCAGTACTTC
TRBV6-1,TRBJ2-7,TRBD2,.,CASSESSGRVYEQYF,TGTGCCAGCAGTGAGTCTAGCGGGAGGGTGTACGAGCAGTACTTC
TRBV9,TRBJ2-5,TRBD2,.,CASSVAVREGQETQYF,TGTGCCAGCAGCGTAGCAGTGCGGGAGGGCCAGGAGACCCAGTACTTC
TRBV20-1,TRBJ2-5,.,.,CSARSWGQETQYF,TGCAGTGCTAGATCCTGGGGGCAAGAGACCCAGTACTTC
TRBV7-2,TRBJ1-2,.,.,CASSPRTAHWGGYTF,TGTGCCAGCAGCCCCCGGACGGCTCACTGGGGAGGCTACACCTTC
TRBV5-1,TRBJ2-5,.,few,CASSLSGGTEETQYF,TGCGCCAGCAGCTTGTCCGGAGGGACAGAGGAGACCCAGTACTTC
TRBV5-6,TRBJ1-2,TRBD1,.,CASSETGTATNYGYTF,TGTGCCAGCAGCGAGACAGGGACAGCCACTAACTATGGCTACACCTTC
TRBV6-6,TRBJ2-7,.,.,CASRRQAEGLYEQYF,TGTGCCAGCAGGAGACAGGCTGAGGGACTCTACGAGCAGTACTTC
TRBV6-5,TRBJ2-7,.,many,CASSSGTPTGEQYF,TGTGCCAGCAGCTCCGGGACACCTACGGGGGAGCAGTACTTC
TRBV5-5,TRBJ1-5,.,.,CASSLGGSGGNQPQHF,TGTGCCAGCAGCTTGGGAGGATCGGGGGGGAATCAGCCCCAGCATTTT
TRBV6-1,TRBJ2-3,TRBD2,.,CASSEAGLAGNTQYF,TGTGCCAGCAGTGAAGCCGGGCTAGCGGGGAATACGCAGTATTTT
TRBV12-3/TRBV12-4,TRBJ1-1,TRBD1,few,CAGRQGWNTEAFF,TGTGCCGGTAGACAGGGGTGGAACACTGAAGCTTTCTTT
TRBV4-3,TRBJ2-7,.,few,CASSQATQGDEQYF,TGCGCCAGCAGCCAAGCGACACAGGGAGACGAGCAGTACTTC
TRBV2,TRBJ2-5,TRBD1,few,CASNSHMRDREETQYF,TGTGCCAGCAATAGTCACATGAGGGACAGAGAAGAGACCCAGTACTTC
TRBV10-3,TRBJ2-7,.,few,CAISDTARSSYEQYF,TGTGCCATCAGTGATACGGCCAGGAGCTCCTACGAGCAGTACTTC
TRBV20-1,TRBJ2-5,.,.,CSARKGGERETQYF,TGCAGTGCTCGAAAGGGGGGGGAGCGGGAGACCCAGTACTTC
TRBV19,TRBJ1-3,.,.,CASSKETGLGNTIYF,TGTGCCAGTAGCAAAGAAACAGGGCTCGGAAACACCATATATTTT
TRBV20-1,TRBJ1-6,.,.,CSARIRDRSSYNSPLHF,TGCAGTGCTAGAATACGTGACAGAAGCTCCTATAATTCACCCCTCCACTTT
TRBV12-3/TRBV12-4,TRBJ1-4,.,.,CASSFAEAVTNEKLFF,TGTGCCAGCAGTTTCGCGGAGGCGGTAACGAATGAAAAACTGTTTTTT
TRBV2,TRBJ2-1,.,few,CASSVGRRSEQFF,TGTGCCAGCAGTGTTGGCAGACGGAGTGAGCAGTTCTTC
TRBV30,TRBJ2-7,TRBD2,.,CALTSGSYEQYF,TGTGCCCTGACTAGCGGGAGCTACGAGCAGTACTTC
TRBV7-9,TRBJ2-7,.,.,CASSLPPGYEQYF,TGTGCCAGCAGCTTACCCCCAGGTTACGAGCAGTACTTC
TRBV14,TRBJ2-3,.,few,CASSQVAATGTQYF,TGTGCCAGCAGCCAAGTAGCGGCTACGGGTACGCAGTATTTT
TRBV24-1,TRBJ1-2,.,.,CATSTRDHLYGYTF,TGTGCCACAAGTACTCGGGATCACCTCTATGGCTACACCTTC
TRBV7-9,TRBJ1-1,TRBD1,few,CASSSPGQTNTEAFF,TGTGCCAGCAGCTCTCCGGGACAGACGAACACTGAAGCTTTCTTT
TRBV7-9,TRBJ2-3,.,few,CASSLRQEGDTQYF,TGTGCCAGCAGCTTACGACAGGAGGGGGATACGCAGTATTTT
TRBV4-2,TRBJ2-5,TRBD1,.,CASSLNPGQLAETQYF,TGTGCCAGCAGCCTAAACCCGGGACAGCTAGCAGAGACCCAGTACTTC
TRBV29-1,TRBJ1-2,.,.,CSVQLGEGYGYTF,TGCAGCGTTCAGTTGGGGGAGGGCTATGGCTACACCTTC
TRBV30,TRBJ2-7,TRBD1,.,CAWSAGTGYEQYF,TGTGCCTGGAGCGCCGGGACAGGGTACGAGCAGTACTTC
TRBV3-1,TRBJ1-2,.,.,CASSQDGFSYGYTF,TGTGCCAGCAGCCAAGATGGGTTTAGCTATGGCTACACCTTC
TRBV4-2,TRBJ2-5,.,few,CASSQNWGEETQYF,TGTGCCAGCAGCCAAAACTGGGGAGAAGAGACCCAGTACTTC
TRBV5-1,TRBJ2-3,TRBD2,.,CASRWASGGADTQYF,TGCGCCAGCAGATGGGCTAGCGGGGGAGCAGATACGCAGTATTTT
TRBV12-3/TRBV12-4,TRBJ2-5,TRBD1,.,CASSLRTGGRETQYF,TGTGCCAGCAGTCTCAGGACAGGGGGTCGGGAGACCCAGTACTTC
TRBV29-1,TRBJ1-1,TRBD1,.,CSVEWTGGAEAFF,TGCAGCGTTGAGTGGACAGGGGGGGCTGAAGCTTTCTTT
TRBV18,TRBJ2-3,TRBD1,few,CASSPSERTGVEYF,TGTGCCAGCTCACCATCGGAACGGACAGGGGTCGAGTATTTT
TRBV3-1,TRBJ2-1,.,.,CASSGHKQGNEQFF,TGTGCCAGCAGCGGGCACAAGCAGGGAAATGAGCAGTTCTTC
TRBV29-1,TRBJ2-3,.,once,CSAPTTGDTQYF,TGCAGCGCTCCAACGACGGGAGATACGCAGTATTTT
TRBV4-3,TRBJ2-7,TRBD1,few,CASSQEEVGGSHEQYF,TGCGCCAGCAGCCAAGAGGAGGTAGGGGGCAGCCACGAGCAGTACTTC
TRBV12-3/TRBV12-4,TRBJ2-3,TRBD1,few,CASRLDRGRDTQYF,TGTGCCAGCAGATTGGACAGGGGGCGAGATACGCAGTATTTT
TRBV10-3,TRBJ1-1,TRBD1,few,CAISDDRGGTEAFF,TGTGCCATCAGTGACGACAGGGGAGGCACTGAAGCTTTCTTT
TRBV10-3,TRBJ1-1,TRBD1,.,CAISDYPDREAFF,TGTGCCATCAGTGATTACCCGGACAGGGAAGCTTTCTTT
TRBV7-8,TRBJ2-1,.,few,CASSPSPGAYNEQFF,TGTGCCAGCAGCCCCTCCCCCGGCGCGTACAATGAGCAGTTCTTC
TRBV6-5,TRBJ2-3,.,.,CASSTGGAATDTQYF,TGTGCCAGCAGCACGGGGGGCGCAGCCACAGATACGCAGTATTTT
TRBV7-2,TRBJ2-5,.,few,CASSWPASSLYF,TGTGCCAGCAGCTGGCCAGCCTCTTCTCTGTACTTC
TRBV2,TRBJ2-1,TRBD2,.,CASMPMRLAGVLNEQFF,TGTGCCAGCATGCCGATGAGACTAGCGGGAGTTTTAAATGAGCAGTTCTTC
TRBV12-3/TRBV12-4,TRBJ1-5,.,.,CASSQDGGIGQPQHF,TGTGCCAGCAGCCAGGATGGGGGAATAGGGCAGCCCCAGCATTTT
TRBV7-9,TRBJ1-2,.,.,CASSLLQGIGGYTF,TGTGCCAGCAGCCTGCTTCAGGGGATCGGCGGCTACACCTTC
TRBV29-1,TRBJ2-7,TRBD1,.,CSVPGQGDEQYF,TGCAGCGTTCCGGGACAGGGCGACGAGCAGTACTTC
TRBV6-5,TRBJ2-1,.,once,CASTKRGGSWEQFF,TGTGCCAGCACCAAACGGGGTGGGTCCTGGGAGCAGTTCTTC
TRBV4-1,TRBJ2-3,.,.,CASSQTRTGPGTDTQYF,TGCGCCAGCAGCCAAACCCGTACAGGCCCGGGCACAGATACGCAGTATTTT